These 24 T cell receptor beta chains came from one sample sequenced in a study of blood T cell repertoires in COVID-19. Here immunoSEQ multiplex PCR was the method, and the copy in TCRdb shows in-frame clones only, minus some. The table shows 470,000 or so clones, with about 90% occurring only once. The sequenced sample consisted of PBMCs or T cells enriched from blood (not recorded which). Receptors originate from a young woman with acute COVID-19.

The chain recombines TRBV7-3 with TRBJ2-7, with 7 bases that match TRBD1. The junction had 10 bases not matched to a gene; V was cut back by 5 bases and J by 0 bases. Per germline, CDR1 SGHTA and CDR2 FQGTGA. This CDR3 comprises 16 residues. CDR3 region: CASSQGSGGSSYEQYF. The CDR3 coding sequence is TGTGCCAGCAGCCAAGGGTCAGGGGGAAGCTCCTACGAGCAGTACTTC.

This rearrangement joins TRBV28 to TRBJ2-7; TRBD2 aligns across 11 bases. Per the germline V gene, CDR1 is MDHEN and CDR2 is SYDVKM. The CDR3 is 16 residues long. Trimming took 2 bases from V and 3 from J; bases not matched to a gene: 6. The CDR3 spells CASSLLGTSGNYEQYF. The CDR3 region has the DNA TGTGCCAGCAGTTTACTCGGGACTAGCGGAAACTACGAGCAGTACTTC.

CDR3 nucleotide sequence: TGTGCCAGCAGCCAAGATTTGGGGGCGAGTTACACTGAAGCTTTCTTT. Amino acids: CASSQDLGASYTEAFF. The rearrangement joins TRBV3-1 (or the pseudogene TRBV3-2) to TRBJ1-1; TRBD1 might be the D (6 bases). Trimming pared 0 bases from V and 3 bases from J, leaving 14 bases between. Germline CDR1 reads LGHDT; CDR2 reads YNNKEL (reference sequence). The CDR3 extends over 16 amino acids.

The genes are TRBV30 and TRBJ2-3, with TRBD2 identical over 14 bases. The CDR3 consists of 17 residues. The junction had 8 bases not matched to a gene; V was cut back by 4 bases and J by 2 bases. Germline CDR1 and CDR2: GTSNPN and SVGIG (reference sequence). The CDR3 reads CAWTHGTSGSHTDTQYF. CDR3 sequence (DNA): TGTGCCTGGACTCACGGGACTAGCGGGAGCCACACAGATACGCAGTATTTT.

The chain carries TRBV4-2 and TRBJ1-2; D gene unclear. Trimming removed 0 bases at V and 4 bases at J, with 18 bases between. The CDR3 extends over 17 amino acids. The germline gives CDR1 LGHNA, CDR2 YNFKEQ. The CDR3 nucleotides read TGTGCCAGCAGCCAAGATGCTGGACTTCCGAGGAGCTATGGCTACACCTTC. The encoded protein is CASSQDAGLPRSYGYTF.

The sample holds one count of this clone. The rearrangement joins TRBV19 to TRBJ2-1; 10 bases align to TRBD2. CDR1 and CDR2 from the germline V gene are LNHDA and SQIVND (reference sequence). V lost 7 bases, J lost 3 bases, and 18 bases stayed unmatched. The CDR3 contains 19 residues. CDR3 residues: CASKRGWSSGSSVYNEQFF. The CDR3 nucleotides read TGTGCCAGTAAGAGGGGGTGGTCTAGCGGGAGTTCCGTCTACAATGAGCAGTTCTTC.

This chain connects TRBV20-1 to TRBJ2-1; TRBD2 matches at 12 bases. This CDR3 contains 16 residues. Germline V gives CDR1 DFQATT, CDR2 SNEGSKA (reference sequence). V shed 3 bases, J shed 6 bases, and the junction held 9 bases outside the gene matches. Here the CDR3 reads CSASSPLAGGVNEQFF. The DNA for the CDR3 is TGCAGTGCTAGTTCCCCACTAGCGGGAGGCGTCAATGAGCAGTTCTTC.

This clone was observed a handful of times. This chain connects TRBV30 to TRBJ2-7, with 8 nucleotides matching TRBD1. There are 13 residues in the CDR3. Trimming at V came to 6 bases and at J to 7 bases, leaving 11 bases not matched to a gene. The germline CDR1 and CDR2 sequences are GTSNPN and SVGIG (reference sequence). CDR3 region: CACGMQGAQEQYF. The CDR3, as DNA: TGTGCCTGCGGGATGCAGGGGGCTCAAGAGCAGTACTTC.

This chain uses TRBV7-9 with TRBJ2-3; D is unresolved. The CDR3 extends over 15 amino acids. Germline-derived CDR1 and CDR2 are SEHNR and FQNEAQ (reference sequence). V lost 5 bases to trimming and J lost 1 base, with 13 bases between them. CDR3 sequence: CASSPNLLRTDTQYF. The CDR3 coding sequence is TGTGCCAGCAGCCCCAATCTACTGCGCACAGATACGCAGTATTTT.

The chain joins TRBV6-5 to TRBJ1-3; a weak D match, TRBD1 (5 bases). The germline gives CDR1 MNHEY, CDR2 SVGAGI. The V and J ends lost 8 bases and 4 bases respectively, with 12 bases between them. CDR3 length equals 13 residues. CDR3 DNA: TGTGCCAGCCGCAGGGATGGGGGAAACACCATATATTTT. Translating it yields CASRRDGGNTIYF.

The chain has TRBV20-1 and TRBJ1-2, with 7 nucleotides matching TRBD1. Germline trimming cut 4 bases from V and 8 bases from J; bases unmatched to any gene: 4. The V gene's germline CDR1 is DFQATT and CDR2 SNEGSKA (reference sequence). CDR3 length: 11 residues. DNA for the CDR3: TGCAGTGCTACTCAGGGGGGAGGCTACACCTTC. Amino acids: CSATQGGGYTF.

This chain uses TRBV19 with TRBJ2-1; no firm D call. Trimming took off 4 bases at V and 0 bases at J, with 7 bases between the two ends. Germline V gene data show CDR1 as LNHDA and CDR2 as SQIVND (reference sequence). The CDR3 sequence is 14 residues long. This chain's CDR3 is CASSTASSYNEQFF. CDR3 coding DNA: TGTGCCAGTAGTACGGCTAGCTCCTACAATGAGCAGTTCTTC.

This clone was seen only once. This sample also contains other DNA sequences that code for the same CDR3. The CDR3 region has the DNA TGTGCCAGCAGCTTTTCAGGGAACACTGAAGCTTTCTTT. Translating gives CASSFSGNTEAFF. The V and J genes are TRBV7-3 and TRBJ1-1; no clear D gene. Per the germline V gene, CDR1 is SGHTA and CDR2 is FQGTGA. V shed 3 bases and J shed 1 base, with 6 bases lying between them. This CDR3 region has 13 residues. The full variable domain, with the rest looked up from reference TRBV7-3 and TRBJ1-1, is GAGVSQTPSNKVTEKGKYVELRCDPISGHTALYWYRQSLGQGPEFLIYFQGTGAADDSGLPNDRFFAVRPEGSVSTLKIQRTERGDSAVYLCASSFSGNTEAFFGQGTRLTVV.

For the CDR3, the DNA is TGTGCCAGCAGCCCGGTGGGGGGGGGCAACACTGAAGCTTTCTTT. Encoded protein: CASSPVGGGNTEAFF. The chain uses TRBV3-1 (or the pseudogene TRBV3-2) and TRBJ1-1; TRBD1 might be the D (6 bases). CDR3 size: 15 residues. Per the germline V gene, CDR1 is LGHDT and CDR2 is YNNKEL (reference sequence). Trimming pared 4 bases from V and 2 bases from J, leaving 14 bases between.

The CDR3 region is CASSTLQSRSGLYNEQFF. The CDR3 bases are TGTGCCAGTAGTACCCTCCAGTCCCGTAGCGGCTTATACAATGAGCAGTTCTTC. The chain joins TRBV19 to TRBJ2-1, with D tentatively TRBD2 (6 bases). Germline V gene data show CDR1 as LNHDA and CDR2 as SQIVND (reference sequence). The germline V and J ends were trimmed by 4 bases and 4 bases, with 23 bases remaining between them. The CDR3 sequence is 18 residues long.

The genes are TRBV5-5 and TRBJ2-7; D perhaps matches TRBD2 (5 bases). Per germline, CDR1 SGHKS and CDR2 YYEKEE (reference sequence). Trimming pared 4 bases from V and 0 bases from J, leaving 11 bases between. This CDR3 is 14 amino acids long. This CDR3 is CASSLTGNSYEQYF. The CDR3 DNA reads TGTGCCAGCAGCCTCACGGGGAACTCCTACGAGCAGTACTTC.

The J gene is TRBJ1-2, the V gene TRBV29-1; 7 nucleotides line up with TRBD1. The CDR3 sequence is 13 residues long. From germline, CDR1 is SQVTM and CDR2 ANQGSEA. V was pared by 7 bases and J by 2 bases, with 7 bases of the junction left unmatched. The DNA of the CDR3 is TGCAGCGATGACAGGGTCCTAAACTATGGCTACACCTTC. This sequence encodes CSDDRVLNYGYTF.

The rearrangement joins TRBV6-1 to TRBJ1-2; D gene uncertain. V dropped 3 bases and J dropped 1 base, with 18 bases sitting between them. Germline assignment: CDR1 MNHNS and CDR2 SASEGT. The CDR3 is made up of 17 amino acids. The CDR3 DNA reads TGTGCCAGCAGTGAGCCGGGAGAAGACCCGTATAACTATGGCTACACCTTC. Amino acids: CASSEPGEDPYNYGYTF.

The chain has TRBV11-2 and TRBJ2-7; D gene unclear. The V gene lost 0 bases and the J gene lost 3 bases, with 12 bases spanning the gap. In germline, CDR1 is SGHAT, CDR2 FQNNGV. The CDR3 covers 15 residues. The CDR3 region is CASSLEIRPGYEQYF. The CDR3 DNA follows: TGTGCCAGCAGCTTAGAAATCCGACCGGGCTACGAGCAGTACTTC.

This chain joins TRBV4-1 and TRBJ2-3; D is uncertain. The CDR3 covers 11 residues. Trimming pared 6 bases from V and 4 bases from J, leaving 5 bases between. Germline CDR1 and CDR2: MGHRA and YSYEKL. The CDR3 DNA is TGCGCCAGCAGTGGGCCAGATACGCAGTATTTT. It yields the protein CASSGPDTQYF.

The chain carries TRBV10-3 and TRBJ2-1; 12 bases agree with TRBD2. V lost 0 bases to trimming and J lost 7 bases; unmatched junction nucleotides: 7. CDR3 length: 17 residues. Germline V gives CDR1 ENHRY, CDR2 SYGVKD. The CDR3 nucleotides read TGTGCCATCAGTGAGTCTGATGTAGGGACTAGCGGGAATGAGCAGTTCTTC. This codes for CAISESDVGTSGNEQFF.

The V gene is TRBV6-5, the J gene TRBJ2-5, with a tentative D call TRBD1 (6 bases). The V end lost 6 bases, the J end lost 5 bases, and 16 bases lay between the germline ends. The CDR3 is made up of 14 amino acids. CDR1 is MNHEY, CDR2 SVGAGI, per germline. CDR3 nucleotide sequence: TGTGCCAGCAGACACAAAACAGGGAGCGAGACCCAGTACTTC. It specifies CASRHKTGSETQYF.

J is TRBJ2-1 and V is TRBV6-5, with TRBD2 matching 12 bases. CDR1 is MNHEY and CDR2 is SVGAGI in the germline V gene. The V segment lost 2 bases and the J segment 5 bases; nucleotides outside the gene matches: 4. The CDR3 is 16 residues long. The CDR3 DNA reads TGTGCCAGCAGTTACCTAGCGGGAGGGACAAACAATGAGCAGTTCTTC. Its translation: CASSYLAGGTNNEQFF.

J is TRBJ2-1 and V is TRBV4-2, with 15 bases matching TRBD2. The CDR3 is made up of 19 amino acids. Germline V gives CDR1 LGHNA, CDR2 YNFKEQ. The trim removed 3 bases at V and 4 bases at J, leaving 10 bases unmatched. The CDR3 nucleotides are TGTGCCAGCAGCCACCCCGGACTAGCGGGAGGGACCGTATACAATGAGCAGTTCTTC. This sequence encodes CASSHPGLAGGTVYNEQFF.